These 23 T cell receptor beta chains came from one sample sequenced in a study of TIL therapy for anti-PD-1-resistant metastatic lung cancer. Time point: pre-treatment sample, taken before nivolumab and TIL therapy. Tumor tissue came from excised metastases, mostly pleural nodules or supraclavicular lymph nodes. The immunoSEQ assay was v3. Sequenced by immunoSEQ multiplex PCR; TCRdb stores in-frame clones only, minus some. The sample contains approximately 27,000 clones, over 55% of which appear only once. The sample in question was tumor tissue, obtained at baseline. These receptor sequences come from a person between 30 and 80 years old with non-small cell lung cancer.

The chain has TRBV11-2 and TRBJ1-4; the match to TRBD1 covers 9 bases. This CDR3 is 15 amino acids long. Losses at the gene ends were 0 bases for V and 6 bases for J; bases not matched to a gene: 2. Germline CDR1 reads SGHAT; CDR2 reads FQNNGV. CDR3 coding DNA: TGTGCCAGCAGCTTAGAAACAGGGGGCTATGAAAAACTGTTTTTT. This sequence encodes CASSLETGGYEKLFF.

With regard to this clone: The sample contains more than one DNA sequence encoding this CDR3. The chain recombines TRBV5-1 with TRBJ1-4; the match to TRBD1 covers 12 bases. Germline lookup yields CDR1 SGHRS and CDR2 YFSETQ. The length of the CDR3 is 16 residues. V lost 0 bases and J lost 6; bases outside the gene matches: 3. The CDR3 is CASSLGDRGLYEKLFF. In DNA form, the CDR3 reads TGCGCCAGCAGCTTGGGGGACAGGGGGCTCTATGAAAAACTGTTTTTT.

The CDR3 coding sequence is TGTGCCAGCAGCCTGGGACTAGGGAGCTCCTACGAGCAGTACTTC. It specifies CASSLGLGSSYEQYF. The gene calls are TRBV5-6 and TRBJ2-7; 8 bases fit TRBD2. This CDR3 is 15 amino acids long. Germline V gene sequence: CDR1 SGHDT, CDR2 YYEEEE. V was clipped by 4 bases and J by 0 bases; unmatched bases: 6.

This clone was seen a single time. The chain links TRBV19 to TRBJ2-6, with D unclear. This CDR3 is 15 amino acids long. Per germline, CDR1 LNHDA and CDR2 SQIVND (reference sequence). Trimming took off 5 bases at V and 0 bases at J, with 8 bases between the two ends. The DNA for the CDR3 is TGTGCCAGTAGTTGGACGGACTCTGGGGCCAACGTCCTGACTTTC. Its translation is CASSWTDSGANVLTF.

The table lists this clone with a few counts. This chain joins TRBV6-1 and TRBJ2-1; 7 nucleotides line up with TRBD1. This CDR3 region has 15 residues. Germline lookup yields CDR1 MNHNS and CDR2 SASEGT. With V trimmed by 2 bases and J by 3 bases, 4 bases remained unmatched. The CDR3 coding sequence is TGTGCCAGCAGTGAACTGTCAGGGGGCTACAATGAGCAGTTCTTC. As protein: CASSELSGGYNEQFF.

Only a few counts were recorded for this clone. J is TRBJ1-6 and V is TRBV4-1, with a weak D call TRBD1 (5 bases). V gave up 8 bases and J gave up 0 bases, with 14 bases separating them. Germline CDR1 reads MGHRA; CDR2 reads YSYEKL. This CDR3 contains 16 residues. The DNA for the CDR3 is TGCGCCAGCGCGGGGACCAAGAGCTCCTATAATTCACCCCTCCACTTT. It is translated as CASAGTKSSYNSPLHF.

CDR3 loop: CATEGGGGGTDTQYF. CDR3 bases: TGCGCCACCGAAGGTGGGGGCGGGGGCACAGATACGCAGTATTTT. This sequence joins TRBV10-2 and TRBJ2-3, with D possibly being TRBD1 or TRBD2 (6 bases each). Germline V gene lookup returns CDR1 WSHSY and CDR2 SAAADI. The CDR3 loop spans 15 amino acids. Trimming stripped 10 bases from V and 1 base from J, with 18 bases between.

The gene calls are TRBV5-1 and TRBJ2-1; D may be TRBD1 (5 bases). V was cut by 2 bases and J by 9 bases, with 12 bases left in between. This CDR3 is built from 13 residues. CDR1 and CDR2 from the germline V gene are SGHRS and YFSETQ. CDR3 DNA sequence: TGCGCCAGCAGCTTTGTCAGGGTACGTGAGCAGTTCTTC. Amino acid sequence: CASSFVRVREQFF.

For this clone: The junction and the germline gene differ at one end; a read error may be behind it. The V call is TRBV7-7, the J call TRBJ1-5; TRBD1 aligns across 9 bases. This CDR3 is built from 17 residues. CDR1 SSHAT and CDR2 FNYEAQ come from the germline V gene (reference sequence). CDR3 amino acids: CASSRDREGSSNQPQHF. As DNA, the CDR3 is TGTGCTAGCAGCCGGGACAGGGAAGGGAGTAGCAATCAGCCCCAGCATTTT.

The chain recombines TRBV11-1 with TRBJ1-4; D may be TRBD1 (5 bases). The CDR3 totals 16 residues. V was cut by 7 bases and J by 3 bases, with 18 bases left in between. From germline, CDR1 is SGHAT and CDR2 FQDESV (reference sequence). The CDR3 sequence: CASKRSRGTANEKLFF. The CDR3 coding sequence is TGTGCCAGCAAGAGGTCACGGGGGACGGCTAATGAAAAACTGTTTTTT.

The chain has TRBV2 and TRBJ2-1, with TRBD1 identical over 10 bases. Germline loops: CDR1 SNHLY, CDR2 FYNNEI. V was clipped by 7 bases and J by 6 bases; unmatched bases: 6. The CDR3 spans 14 residues. The CDR3 is CASTTGTGVNEQFF. CDR3 nucleotides: TGTGCCAGCACCACCGGGACAGGGGTCAATGAGCAGTTCTTC. Filled out from reference TRBV2 and TRBJ2-1, the complete variable domain reads EPEVTQTPSHQVTQMGQEVILRCVPISNHLYFYWYRQILGQKVEFLVSFYNNEISEKSEIFDDQFSVERPDGSNFTLKIRSTKLEDSAMYFCASTTGTGVNEQFFGPGTRLTVL.

This clone was seen a few times. The chain combines TRBV7-6 with TRBJ2-7; D might be TRBD2 (6 bases). V gave up 6 bases and J gave up 0 bases, with 15 bases separating them. CDR1 is SGHVS, CDR2 FNYEAQ, per germline. The CDR3 consists of 15 residues. The CDR3 spells CASSLGGGRSYEQYF. The DNA for the CDR3 is TGTGCCAGCAGTCTCGGTGGAGGGCGCTCCTACGAGCAGTACTTC.

This rearrangement joins TRBV4-1 to TRBJ1-3, with D possibly TRBD1 on 6 matching bases. The germline CDR1 and CDR2 sequences are MGHRA and YSYEKL. This CDR3 has 15 amino acids. The V gene lost 0 bases and the J gene lost 2 bases, with 8 bases spanning the gap. DNA for the CDR3: TGCGCCAGCAGCCAAGAAAGGGGGGCTGGAAACACCATATATTTT. Amino acids: CASSQERGAGNTIYF.

The rearrangement links TRBV7-6 to TRBJ2-1; TRBD2 aligns across 13 bases. This CDR3 has 16 residues. Germline V gives CDR1 SGHVS, CDR2 FNYEAQ. With 5 bases clipped from V and 2 bases from J, the junction kept 3 bases outside the gene matches. The CDR3 nucleotides read TGTGCCAGCAGCGTCACTAGCGGGGGGGCCTACAATGAGCAGTTCTTC. Amino acid sequence: CASSVTSGGAYNEQFF.

V gene TRBV7-9 combines with J gene TRBJ2-3; 9 nucleotides line up with TRBD1. This CDR3 is built from 15 residues. The germline CDR1 and CDR2 sequences are SEHNR and FQNEAQ (reference sequence). With V trimmed by 5 bases and J by 3 bases, 6 bases remained unmatched. The CDR3 loop reads CASSLRDRETDTQYF. In DNA, the CDR3 is TGTGCCAGCAGCCTCCGGGACAGGGAGACAGATACGCAGTATTTT.

V is TRBV6-7 and J is TRBJ2-5; 7 nucleotides line up with TRBD2. Being an ORF, TRBV6-7 has a function that is uncertain. The V gene end was trimmed by 0 bases and the J gene end by 1 base; junction bases not matched to a gene: 5. The CDR3 consists of 16 residues. CDR3 in amino acids: CASSYSRRGSQETQYF. The CDR3 DNA is TGTGCCAGCAGTTACTCGAGGCGGGGGTCCCAAGAGACCCAGTACTTC.

The chain is built from TRBV19 and TRBJ1-2, with TRBD1 matching over 9 bases. The CDR3 runs to 14 residues. V was clipped by 1 base and J by 8 bases; unmatched bases: 5. Per germline, CDR1 LNHDA and CDR2 SQIVND (reference sequence). Written as DNA, the CDR3 is TGTGCCAGTAGTATAGGTCGGGACAGGGACGGCTACACCTTC. Translated, it gives CASSIGRDRDGYTF.

The chain employs TRBV7-2 and TRBJ2-7; D is unresolved. In germline, CDR1 is SGHTA, CDR2 FQGNSA. V was cut by 4 bases and J by 3 bases, with 19 bases left in between. CDR3 length equals 16 residues. In DNA, the CDR3 is TGTGCCAGCAGCTCCCCCTTAGCTGTAATGGGCTACGAGCAGTACTTC. This encodes CASSSPLAVMGYEQYF.

This chain uses TRBV30 with TRBJ1-5; no clear D gene. V shed 0 bases and J shed 6 bases, with 9 bases lying between them. Germline CDR1 is GTSNPN and CDR2 is SVGIG (reference sequence). The CDR3 spans 13 residues. The CDR3 loop is CAWSVWGGQPQHF. The CDR3 DNA follows: TGTGCCTGGAGTGTATGGGGAGGTCAGCCCCAGCATTTT.

The gene calls are TRBV10-3 and TRBJ2-3; D is perhaps TRBD1 (6 bases). In germline, CDR1 is ENHRY, CDR2 SYGVKD. This CDR3 comprises 16 residues. V was cut by 0 bases and J by 5 bases, with 15 bases left in between. The CDR3: CAISESGGPTLDTQYF. CDR3 coding DNA: TGTGCCATCAGTGAGTCAGGGGGACCCACGTTAGATACGCAGTATTTT.

The rearrangement links TRBV6-1 to TRBJ2-3, with 8 nucleotides matching TRBD2. The CDR3 spans 16 residues. Germline values: CDR1 MNHNS, CDR2 SASEGT. Trimming removed 4 bases from V and 3 bases from J; junction bases left unmatched: 9. As DNA, the CDR3 is TGTGCCAGCAGTGGACGGAGGGGCGGGGGGACAGATACGCAGTATTTT. Translated, it gives CASSGRRGGGTDTQYF.

The genes are TRBV7-2 and TRBJ2-2; 12 nucleotides line up with TRBD2. The V gene's germline CDR1 is SGHTA and CDR2 FQGNSA. The CDR3 extends over 17 amino acids. The trim removed 4 bases at V and 10 bases at J, leaving 13 bases unmatched. CDR3 sequence: CASSSPSSGGGVEELFF. The CDR3 DNA is TGTGCCAGCAGCTCCCCCTCTAGCGGGGGGGGTGTGGAGGAGCTGTTTTTT.

The chain carries TRBV5-1 and TRBJ2-6; unclear D gene. V was clipped by 1 base and J by 2 bases, with 7 bases between them. This CDR3 has 15 residues. CDR1 SGHRS and CDR2 YFSETQ come from the germline V gene. CDR3 DNA: TGCGCCAGCAGCTTGTTGGCGGCTGGGGCCAACGTCCTGACTTTC. This encodes CASSLLAAGANVLTF.